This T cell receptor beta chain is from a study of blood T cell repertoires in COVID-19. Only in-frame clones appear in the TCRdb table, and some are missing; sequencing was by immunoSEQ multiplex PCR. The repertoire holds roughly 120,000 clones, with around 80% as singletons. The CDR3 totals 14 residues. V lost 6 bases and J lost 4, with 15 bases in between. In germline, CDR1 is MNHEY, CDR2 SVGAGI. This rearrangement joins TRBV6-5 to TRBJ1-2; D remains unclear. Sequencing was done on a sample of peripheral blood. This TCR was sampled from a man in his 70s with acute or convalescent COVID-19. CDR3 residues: CASRAPEPSYGYTF. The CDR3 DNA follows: TGTGCCAGCAGGGCACCGGAGCCGTCCTATGGCTACACCTTC.